The 14 T cell receptor beta chains given below trace back to one sample, sequenced in a study of graft-versus-host responses after intestinal transplantation listed by TCRdb under 2021. In light of the paper, this sample's time point label describes: cells obtained before transplantation from donor or recipient. The antigens these receptors bind are not known. Libraries were made using the immunoSEQ multiplex PCR assay. Imported from immuneACCESS, the table was reduced by TCRdb to in-frame sequences with V and J called. These copies leave out some clones; in studies compared against another copy, an unresolved V gene accounts for under half, and the cause of the remainder is not known. The sample has approximately 90,000 clones on record, about 88% of them singletons. The ten largest clonotypes hold 0.28% of the sample. The material was unstimulated CD4+ T cells sorted from spleen or lymph node cells, obtained before transplant. Receptors were obtained from a human donor who was the organ donor for an intestinal transplant.

The CDR3 DNA reads TGTGCCAGCAGTAAGACTACAGATACGCAGTATTTT. It translates to CASSKTTDTQYF. V is TRBV11-2 and J is TRBJ2-3; no reliable D call. With 6 bases removed from V and 3 bases from J, the gap between germline ends came to 7 bases. Germline CDR1 and CDR2: SGHAT and FQNNGV. The CDR3 contains 12 residues.

The rearrangement uses TRBV30 and TRBJ2-3, with no clear D. The CDR3 is 13 amino acids. V lost 2 bases and J lost 6, with 12 bases in between. Germline values: CDR1 GTSNPN, CDR2 SVGIG (reference sequence). The CDR3 DNA reads TGTGCCTGGAGTCTTCAAGCTTTTGATACGCAGTATTTT. Translation gives CAWSLQAFDTQYF.

The chain combines TRBV6-1 with TRBJ1-3; no clear D gene. The V end lost 2 bases, the J end lost 3 bases, and 11 bases lay between the germline ends. The CDR3 is made up of 15 amino acids. Germline values: CDR1 MNHNS, CDR2 SASEGT. The DNA for the CDR3 is TGTGCCAGCAGTGAACCAACGGGATATGGAAACACCATATATTTT. Translated, it gives CASSEPTGYGNTIYF.

In its sample, this clone was seen once. The chain is built from TRBV7-9 and TRBJ2-2; D not certain. Trimming removed 5 bases at V and 2 bases at J, with 3 bases between. CDR3 length: 12 residues. The germline gives CDR1 SEHNR, CDR2 FQNEAQ (reference sequence). CDR3 sequence reads: CASSLNTGELFF. The CDR3 DNA reads as TGTGCCAGCAGCCTTAACACCGGGGAGCTGTTTTTT. Together with reference TRBV7-9 and TRBJ2-2, the CDR3 gives the full variable domain: DTGVSQNPRHKITKRGQNVTFRCDPISEHNRLYWYRQTLGQGPEFLTYFQNEAQLEKSRLLSDRFSAERPKGSFSTLEIQRTEQGDSAMYLCASSLNTGELFFGEGSRLTVL.

This chain uses TRBV5-1 with TRBJ2-7, with TRBD1 as a possible D gene (5 bases). Germline V lookup: CDR1 SGHRS, CDR2 YFSETQ. Between the trimmed V and J ends, which lost 0 bases and 4 bases, there was a span of 17 bases. The CDR3 runs 16 residues. The CDR3 is CASSLEQGLSLYEQYF. The CDR3 region has the DNA TGCGCCAGCAGCTTGGAGCAGGGATTGTCCCTATACGAGCAGTACTTC.

This sequence joins TRBV25-1 and TRBJ2-5, with D perhaps TRBD1 (6 bases). This CDR3 comprises 15 residues. The germline CDR1 and CDR2 sequences are MGHDK and SYGVNS. With 3 bases removed from V and 5 bases from J, the gap between germline ends came to 16 bases. CDR3 residues: CASSDLSRDIETQYF. CDR3 nucleotides: TGTGCCAGCAGTGATTTGTCTCGGGACATCGAGACCCAGTACTTC.

This chain links TRBV2 with TRBJ1-5; the D gene is possibly TRBD1 (5 bases). The ends were cut back, 5 bases at V and 3 bases at J, with 11 bases in the middle. The CDR3 has 14 residues. CDR1 is SNHLY and CDR2 is FYNNEI in the germline V gene. The CDR3 DNA sequence: TGTGCCAGCAGTCGACAGACCACCAATCAGCCCCAGCATTTT. It is translated as CASSRQTTNQPQHF.

The count of this clone is one. The chain joins TRBV6-6 to TRBJ2-7, with 8 bases that match TRBD1. The CDR3 contains 13 residues. V was clipped by 4 bases and J by 7 bases; unmatched bases: 6. Germline V gives CDR1 MNHNY, CDR2 SVGAGI (reference sequence). In DNA, the CDR3 is TGTGCCAGCAGTTCCAGGGGGCGAGAAGAGCAGTACTTC. Translation: CASSSRGREEQYF.

In nucleotides, the CDR3 is TGTGCCACCAGCAGACAGCGCGGGAGAAGGTATTGGGAGGAGACCCAGTACTTC. Translation: CATSRQRGRRYWEETQYF. This chain connects TRBV15 to TRBJ2-5; 7 nucleotides line up with TRBD2. Per the germline V gene, CDR1 is LNHNV and CDR2 is YYDKDF (reference sequence). Losses at the gene ends were 2 bases for V and 5 bases for J; bases not matched to a gene: 17. The CDR3 spans 18 residues.

V gene TRBV6-1 combines with J gene TRBJ2-1, with 8 bases identical to TRBD1. Unmatched junction bases numbered 9, after V lost 8 bases and J lost 9 bases. Per the germline V gene, CDR1 is MNHNS and CDR2 is SASEGT. CDR3 length: 13 amino acids. CDR3 region: CASARTGPFEQFF. The CDR3 coding sequence is TGTGCCAGCGCCCGGACAGGGCCTTTTGAGCAGTTCTTC.

This clone was detected once. The gene calls are TRBV4-2 and TRBJ1-2, with D possibly TRBD1 on 5 matching bases. Per germline, CDR1 LGHNA and CDR2 YNFKEQ. Trimming cost V 5 bases and J 4 bases, with 23 bases left between them. The CDR3 has 17 residues. CDR3 DNA sequence: TGTGCCAGCAGCGGGGCGACCCAAAGGTTGAAAGCCTATGGCTACACCTTC. This translates into CASSGATQRLKAYGYTF.

V gene TRBV4-3 combines with J gene TRBJ1-2, with a tentative D call TRBD1 (6 bases). Between the trimmed V and J ends, which lost 4 bases and 7 bases, there was a span of 13 bases. The germline CDR1 and CDR2 sequences are LGHNA and YSLEER. CDR3 length: 13 amino acids. CDR3 amino acids: CASSLKRGTGYTF. CDR3 bases: TGCGCCAGCAGCCTCAAAAGGGGGACTGGCTACACCTTC.

The chain uses TRBV7-8 and TRBJ2-5; a weak D match, TRBD1 (6 bases). Germline V lookup: CDR1 SGHVS, CDR2 FQNEAQ. The CDR3 runs to 14 residues. V was pared by 3 bases and J by 7 bases, with 15 bases between. The CDR3 loop reads CASSFLGTSGTQYF. The CDR3 DNA reads TGTGCCAGCAGCTTCTTGGGGACATCCGGGACCCAGTACTTC. Using reference TRBV7-8 and TRBJ2-5 for the parts outside the CDR3, the full variable domain is GAGVSQSPRYKVAKRGQDVALRCDPISGHVSLFWYQQALGQGPEFLTYFQNEAQLDKSGLPSDRFFAERPEGSVSTLKIQRTQQEDSAVYLCASSFLGTSGTQYFGPGTRLLVL.

The V and J genes are TRBV9 and TRBJ1-1; tentative D call: TRBD1 (6 bases). The ends were cut back, 3 bases at V and 4 bases at J, with 16 bases in the middle. The germline CDR1 and CDR2 sequences are SGDLS and YYNGEE. This CDR3 is 15 amino acids long. The CDR3 DNA follows: TGTGCCAGCAGCGCCGGAACAGGGATGGTCACTGAAGCTTTCTTT. Amino acids: CASSAGTGMVTEAFF.